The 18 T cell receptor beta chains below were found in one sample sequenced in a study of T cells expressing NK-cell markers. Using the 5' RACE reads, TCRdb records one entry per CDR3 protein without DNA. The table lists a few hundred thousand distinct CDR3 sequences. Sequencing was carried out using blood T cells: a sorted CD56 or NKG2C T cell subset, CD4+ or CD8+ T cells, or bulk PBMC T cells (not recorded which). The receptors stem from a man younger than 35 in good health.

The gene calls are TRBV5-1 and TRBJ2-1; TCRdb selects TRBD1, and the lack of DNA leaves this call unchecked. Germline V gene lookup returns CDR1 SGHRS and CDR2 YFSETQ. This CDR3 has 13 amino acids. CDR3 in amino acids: CASGQGDLLEQFF.

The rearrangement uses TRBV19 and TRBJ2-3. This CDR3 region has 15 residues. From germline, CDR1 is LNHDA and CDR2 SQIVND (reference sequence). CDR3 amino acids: CASSPSAPSTDTQYF.

The CDR3 sequence is CASSPLRGEAFF. This chain links TRBV5-6 with TRBJ1-1. This CDR3 is built from 12 residues. Per germline, CDR1 SGHDT and CDR2 YYEEEE.

The CDR3 protein is CASSLGREDTEAFF. The chain combines TRBV27 with TRBJ1-1. CDR1 is MNHEY and CDR2 is SMNVEV in the germline V gene (reference sequence). This CDR3 region has 14 residues.

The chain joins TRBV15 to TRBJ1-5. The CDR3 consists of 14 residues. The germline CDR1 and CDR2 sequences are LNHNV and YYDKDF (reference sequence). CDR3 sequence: CATSGEGNNQPQHF.

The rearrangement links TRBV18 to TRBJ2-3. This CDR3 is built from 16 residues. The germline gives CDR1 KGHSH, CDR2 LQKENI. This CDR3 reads CASSPLFTRLHDTQYF.

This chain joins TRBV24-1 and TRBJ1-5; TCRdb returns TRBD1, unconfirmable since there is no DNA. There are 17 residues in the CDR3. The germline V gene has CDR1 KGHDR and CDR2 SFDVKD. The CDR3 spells CATSDTTGLEGSQPQHF.

The CDR3 reads CASSPWTRGDRTGELFF. This rearrangement joins TRBV12-3 or TRBV12-4 to TRBJ2-2; with no DNA, the TCRdb D assignment of TRBD2 cannot be verified. This CDR3 is 17 amino acids long.

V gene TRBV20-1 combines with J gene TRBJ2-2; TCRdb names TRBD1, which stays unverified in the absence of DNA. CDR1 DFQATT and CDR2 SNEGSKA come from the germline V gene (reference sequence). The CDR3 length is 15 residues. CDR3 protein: CSARESRGRGGELFF.

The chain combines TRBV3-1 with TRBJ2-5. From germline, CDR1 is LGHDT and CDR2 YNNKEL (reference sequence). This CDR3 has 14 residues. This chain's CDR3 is CASSQEGVRETQYF.

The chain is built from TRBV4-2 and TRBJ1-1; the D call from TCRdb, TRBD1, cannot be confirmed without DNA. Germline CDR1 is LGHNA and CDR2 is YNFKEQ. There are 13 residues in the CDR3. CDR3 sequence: CASSQVQGIGAFF.

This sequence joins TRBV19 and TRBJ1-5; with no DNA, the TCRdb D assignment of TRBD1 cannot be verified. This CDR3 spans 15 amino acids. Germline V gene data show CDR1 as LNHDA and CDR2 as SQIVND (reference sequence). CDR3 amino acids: CASSIRLGTGQPQHF.

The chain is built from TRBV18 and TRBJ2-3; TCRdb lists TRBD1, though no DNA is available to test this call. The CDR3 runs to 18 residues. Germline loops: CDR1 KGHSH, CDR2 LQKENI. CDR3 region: CASSPPLRDRGPGDTQYF.

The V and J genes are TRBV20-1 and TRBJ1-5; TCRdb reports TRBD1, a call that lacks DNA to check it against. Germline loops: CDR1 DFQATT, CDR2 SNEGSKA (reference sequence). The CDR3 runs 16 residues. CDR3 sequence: CSARDPFGRGSQPQHF.

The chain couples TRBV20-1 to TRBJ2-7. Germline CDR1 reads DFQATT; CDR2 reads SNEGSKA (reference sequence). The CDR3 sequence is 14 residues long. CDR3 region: CSASESWEVYEQYF.

CDR3 protein: CASSPTYYNEQFF. This sequence joins TRBV7-2 and TRBJ2-1. From germline, CDR1 is SGHTA and CDR2 FQGNSA. The CDR3 consists of 13 residues.

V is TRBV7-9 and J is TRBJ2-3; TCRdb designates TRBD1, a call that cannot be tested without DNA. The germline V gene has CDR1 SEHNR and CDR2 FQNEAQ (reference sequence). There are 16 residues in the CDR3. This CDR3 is CASSQDRRTSTDTQYF.

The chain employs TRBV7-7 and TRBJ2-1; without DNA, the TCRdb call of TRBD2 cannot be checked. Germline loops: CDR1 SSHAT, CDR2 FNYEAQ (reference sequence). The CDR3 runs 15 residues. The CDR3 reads CASSFGTGEHNEQFF.